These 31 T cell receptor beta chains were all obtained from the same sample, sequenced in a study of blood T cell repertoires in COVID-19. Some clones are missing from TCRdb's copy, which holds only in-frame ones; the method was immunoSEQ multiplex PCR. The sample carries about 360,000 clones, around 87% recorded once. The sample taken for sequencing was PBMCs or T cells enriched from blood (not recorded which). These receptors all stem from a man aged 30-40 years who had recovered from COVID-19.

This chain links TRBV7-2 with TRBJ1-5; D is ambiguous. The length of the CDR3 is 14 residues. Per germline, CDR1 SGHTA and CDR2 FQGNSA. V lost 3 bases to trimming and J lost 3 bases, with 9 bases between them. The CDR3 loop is CASSFDSLNQPQHF. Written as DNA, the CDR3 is TGTGCCAGCAGCTTTGATAGCCTCAATCAGCCCCAGCATTTT.

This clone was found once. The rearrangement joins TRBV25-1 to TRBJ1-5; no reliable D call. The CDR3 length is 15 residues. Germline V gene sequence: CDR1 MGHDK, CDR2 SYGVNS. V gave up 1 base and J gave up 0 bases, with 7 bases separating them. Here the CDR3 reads CASSESRYSNQPQHF. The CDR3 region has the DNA TGTGCCAGCAGTGAATCCAGATATAGCAATCAGCCCCAGCATTTT.

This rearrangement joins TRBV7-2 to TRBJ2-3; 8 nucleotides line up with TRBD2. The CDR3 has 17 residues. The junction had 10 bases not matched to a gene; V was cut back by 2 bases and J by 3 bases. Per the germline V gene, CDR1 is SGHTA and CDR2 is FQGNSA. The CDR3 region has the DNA TGTGCCAGCAGCTTATTAGGCCGGGGGGGCTCAACAGATACGCAGTATTTT. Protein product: CASSLLGRGGSTDTQYF.

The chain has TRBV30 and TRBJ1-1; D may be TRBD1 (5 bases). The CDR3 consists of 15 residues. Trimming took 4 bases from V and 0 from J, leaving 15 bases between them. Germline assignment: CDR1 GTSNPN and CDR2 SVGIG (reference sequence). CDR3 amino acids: CAWNSGVRVNTEAFF. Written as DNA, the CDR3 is TGTGCCTGGAATTCGGGGGTTCGAGTGAACACTGAAGCTTTCTTT.

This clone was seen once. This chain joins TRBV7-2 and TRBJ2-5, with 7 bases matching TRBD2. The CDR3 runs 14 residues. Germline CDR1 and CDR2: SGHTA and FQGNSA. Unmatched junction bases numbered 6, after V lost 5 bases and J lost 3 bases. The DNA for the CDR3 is TGTGCCAGCAGCGTAGGTGGGGGGGAAGAGACCCAGTACTTC. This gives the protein CASSVGGGEETQYF. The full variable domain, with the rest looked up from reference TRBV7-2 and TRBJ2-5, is GAGVSQSPSNKVTEKGKDVELRCDPISGHTALYWYRQSLGQGLEFLIYFQGNSAPDKSGLPSDRFSAERTGGSVSTLTIQRTQQEDSAVYLCASSVGGGEETQYFGPGTRLLVL.

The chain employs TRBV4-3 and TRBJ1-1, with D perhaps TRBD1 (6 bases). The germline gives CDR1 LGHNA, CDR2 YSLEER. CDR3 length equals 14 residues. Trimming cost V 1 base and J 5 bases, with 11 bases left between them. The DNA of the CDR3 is TGCGCCAGCAGCCAAGGCAGGGGTTTTACTGAAGCTTTCTTT. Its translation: CASSQGRGFTEAFF.

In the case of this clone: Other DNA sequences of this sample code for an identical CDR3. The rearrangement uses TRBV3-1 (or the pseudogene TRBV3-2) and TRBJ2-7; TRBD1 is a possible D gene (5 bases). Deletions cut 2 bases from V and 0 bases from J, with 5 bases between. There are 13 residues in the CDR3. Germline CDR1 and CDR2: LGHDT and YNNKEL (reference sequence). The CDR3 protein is CASSQTGSYEQYF. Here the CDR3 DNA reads TGTGCCAGCAGCCAAACAGGCTCCTACGAGCAGTACTTC.

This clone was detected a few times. The CDR3 DNA is TGTGCCAGCAGAATGGAGGGGAACAGGGAGCAGTACTTC. Translated: CASRMEGNREQYF. V and J are TRBV5-4 and TRBJ2-7; a possible D gene is TRBD2 (6 bases). V lost 5 bases, J lost 7 bases, and 16 bases lay in between. Germline loops: CDR1 SGHNT, CDR2 YYREEE (reference sequence). This CDR3 is 13 amino acids long. The full variable domain, in which reference TRBV5-4 and TRBJ2-7 provide the parts outside the CDR3, is ETGVTQSPTHLIKTRGQQVTLRCSSQSGHNTVSWYQQALGQGPQFIFQYYREEENGRGNFPPRFSGLQFPNYSSELNVNALELDDSALYLCASRMEGNREQYFGPGTRLTVT.

CDR3 DNA sequence: TGTGCCAGCAGCCACGGGACAGCCACTGAAGCTTTCTTT. This codes for CASSHGTATEAFF. The chain combines TRBV3-1 (or the pseudogene TRBV3-2) with TRBJ1-1; TRBD1 aligns across 7 bases. V lost 3 bases, J lost 4 bases, and 2 bases stayed unmatched. Germline lookup yields CDR1 LGHDT and CDR2 YNNKEL (reference sequence). The CDR3 has 13 residues.

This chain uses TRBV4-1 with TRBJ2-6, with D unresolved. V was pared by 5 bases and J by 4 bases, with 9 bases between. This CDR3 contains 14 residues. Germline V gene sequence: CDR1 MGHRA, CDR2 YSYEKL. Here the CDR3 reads CASSSQRGANVLTF. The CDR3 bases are TGCGCCAGCAGCTCGCAGAGGGGGGCCAACGTCCTGACTTTC.

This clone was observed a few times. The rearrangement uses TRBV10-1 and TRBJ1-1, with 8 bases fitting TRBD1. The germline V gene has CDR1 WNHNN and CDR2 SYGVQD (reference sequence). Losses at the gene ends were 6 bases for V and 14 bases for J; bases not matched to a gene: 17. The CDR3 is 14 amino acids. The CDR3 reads CASSFTGGILYGFF. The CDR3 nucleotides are TGCGCCAGCAGCTTCACAGGGGGGATCCTATATGGGTTCTTT.

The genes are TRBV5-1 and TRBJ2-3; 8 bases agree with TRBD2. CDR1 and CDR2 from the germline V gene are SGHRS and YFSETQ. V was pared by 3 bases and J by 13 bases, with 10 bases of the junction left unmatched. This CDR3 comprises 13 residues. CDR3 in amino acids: CASSSSSTGGKYF. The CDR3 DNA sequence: TGCGCCAGCAGCTCAAGCTCCACGGGGGGGAAGTATTTT. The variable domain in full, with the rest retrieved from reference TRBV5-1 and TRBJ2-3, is KAGVTQTPRYLIKTRGQQVTLSCSPISGHRSVSWYQQTPGQGLQFLFEYFSETQRNKGNFPGRFSGRQFSNSRSEMNVSTLELGDSALYLCASSSSSTGGKYFGPGTRLTVL.

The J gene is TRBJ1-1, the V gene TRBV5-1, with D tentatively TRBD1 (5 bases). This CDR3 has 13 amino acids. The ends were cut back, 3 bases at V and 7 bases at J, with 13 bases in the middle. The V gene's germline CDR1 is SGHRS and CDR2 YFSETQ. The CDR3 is CASSSNIDSEAFF. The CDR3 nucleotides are TGCGCCAGCAGCTCCAATATCGACAGTGAAGCTTTCTTT.

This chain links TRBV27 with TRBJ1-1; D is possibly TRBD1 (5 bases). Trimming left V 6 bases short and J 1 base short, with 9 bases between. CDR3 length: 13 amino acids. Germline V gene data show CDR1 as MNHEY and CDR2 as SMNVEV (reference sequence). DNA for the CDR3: TGTGCCAGCAGCTCCGACAGGAACACTGAAGCTTTCTTT. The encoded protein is CASSSDRNTEAFF.

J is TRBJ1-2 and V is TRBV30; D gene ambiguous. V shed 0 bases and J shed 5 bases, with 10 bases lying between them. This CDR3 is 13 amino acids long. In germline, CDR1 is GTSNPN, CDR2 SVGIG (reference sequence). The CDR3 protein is CAWSVAGPYGYTF. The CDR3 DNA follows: TGTGCCTGGAGTGTGGCAGGCCCGTATGGCTACACCTTC.

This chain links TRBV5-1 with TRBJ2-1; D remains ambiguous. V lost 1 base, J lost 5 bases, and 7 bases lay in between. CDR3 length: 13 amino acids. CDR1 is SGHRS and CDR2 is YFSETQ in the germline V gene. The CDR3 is CASSLQVNNEQFF. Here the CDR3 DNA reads TGCGCCAGCAGCTTGCAGGTGAACAATGAGCAGTTCTTC.

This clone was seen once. The CDR3 DNA reads TGTGCCACCCAAGGGCCGGGACAGGGGGCCCATGAGCAGTTCTTC. Protein: CATQGPGQGAHEQFF. The rearrangement joins TRBV19 to TRBJ2-1, with 12 positions matching TRBD1. Trimming cost V 10 bases and J 8 bases; bases outside gene matches: 12. The CDR3 is made up of 15 amino acids. Germline V CDR1 and CDR2: LNHDA, SQIVND (reference sequence). Drawing the rest from reference TRBV19 and TRBJ2-1, the complete variable domain is DGGITQSPKYLFRKEGQNVTLSCEQNLNHDAMYWYRQDPGQGLRLIYYSQIVNDFQKGDIAEGYSVSREKKESFPLTVTSAQKNPTAFYLCATQGPGQGAHEQFFGPGTRLTVL.

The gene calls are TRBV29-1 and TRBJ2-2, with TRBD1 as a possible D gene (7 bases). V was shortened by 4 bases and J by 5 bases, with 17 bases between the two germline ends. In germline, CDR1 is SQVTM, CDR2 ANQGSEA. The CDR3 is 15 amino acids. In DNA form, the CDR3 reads TGCAGCGTTGTTGGAGGGGGACAGAAGACCGGGGAGCTGTTTTTT. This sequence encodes CSVVGGGQKTGELFF.

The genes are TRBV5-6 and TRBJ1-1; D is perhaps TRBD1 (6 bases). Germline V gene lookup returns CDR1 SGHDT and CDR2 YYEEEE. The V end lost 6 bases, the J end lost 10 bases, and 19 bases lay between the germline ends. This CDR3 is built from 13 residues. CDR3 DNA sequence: TGTGCCAGCACCATACTCAGGGGTAAGGGAGCTTTCTTT. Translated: CASTILRGKGAFF.

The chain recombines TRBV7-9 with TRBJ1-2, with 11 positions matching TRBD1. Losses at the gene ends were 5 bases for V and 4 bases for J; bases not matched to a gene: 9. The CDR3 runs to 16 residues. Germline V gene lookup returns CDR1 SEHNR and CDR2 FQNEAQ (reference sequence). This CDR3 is CASSAAGTGGFYGYTF. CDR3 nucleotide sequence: TGTGCCAGCAGCGCGGCCGGGACAGGGGGTTTCTATGGCTACACCTTC.

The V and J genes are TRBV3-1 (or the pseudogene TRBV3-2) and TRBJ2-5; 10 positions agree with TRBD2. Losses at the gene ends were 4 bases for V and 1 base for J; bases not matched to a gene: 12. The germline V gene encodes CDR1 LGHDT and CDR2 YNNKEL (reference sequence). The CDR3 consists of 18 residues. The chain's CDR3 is CASSLIGGLAGVQETQYF. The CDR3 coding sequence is TGTGCCAGCAGCCTTATCGGAGGGCTAGCGGGAGTCCAAGAGACCCAGTACTTC.

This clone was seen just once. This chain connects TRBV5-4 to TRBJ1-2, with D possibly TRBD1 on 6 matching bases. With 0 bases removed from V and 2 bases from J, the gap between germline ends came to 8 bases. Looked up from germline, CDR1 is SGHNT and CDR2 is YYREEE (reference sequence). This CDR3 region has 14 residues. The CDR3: CASSLAGANYGYTF. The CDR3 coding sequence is TGTGCCAGCAGCTTGGCAGGGGCCAACTATGGCTACACCTTC. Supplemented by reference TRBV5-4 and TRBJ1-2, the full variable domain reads ETGVTQSPTHLIKTRGQQVTLRCSSQSGHNTVSWYQQALGQGPQFIFQYYREEENGRGNFPPRFSGLQFPNYSSELNVNALELDDSALYLCASSLAGANYGYTFGSGTRLTVV.

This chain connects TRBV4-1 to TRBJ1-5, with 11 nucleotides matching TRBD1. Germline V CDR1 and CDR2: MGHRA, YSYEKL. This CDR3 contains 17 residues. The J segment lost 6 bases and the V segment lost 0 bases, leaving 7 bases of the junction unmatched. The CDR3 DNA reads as TGCGCCAGCAGCCAAGAGTGGGGGACAGGGGGAAGTCAGCCCCAGCATTTT. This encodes CASSQEWGTGGSQPQHF.

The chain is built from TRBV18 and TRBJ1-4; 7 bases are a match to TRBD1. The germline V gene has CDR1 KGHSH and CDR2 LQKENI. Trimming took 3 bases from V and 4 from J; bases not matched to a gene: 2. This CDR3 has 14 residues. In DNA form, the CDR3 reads TGTGCCAGCTCACCGGGGGACAGTAATGAAAAACTGTTTTTT. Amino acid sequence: CASSPGDSNEKLFF.

The CDR3 is CASSLDPGQGGGGGNTIYF. Here the CDR3 DNA reads TGTGCCAGCAGCTTAGATCCCGGACAGGGAGGTGGAGGAGGAAACACCATATATTTT. This sequence joins TRBV11-2 and TRBJ1-3, with TRBD1 identical over 8 bases. Trimming took 0 bases from V and 4 from J; bases not matched to a gene: 14. Germline V CDR1 and CDR2: SGHAT, FQNNGV. The CDR3 has 19 amino acids.

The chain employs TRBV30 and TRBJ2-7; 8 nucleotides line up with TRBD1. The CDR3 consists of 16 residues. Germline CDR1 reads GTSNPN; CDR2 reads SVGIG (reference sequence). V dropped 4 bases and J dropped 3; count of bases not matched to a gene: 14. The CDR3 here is CAWNHVRGTGVYEQYF. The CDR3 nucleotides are TGTGCCTGGAACCATGTAAGAGGGACAGGCGTCTACGAGCAGTACTTC.

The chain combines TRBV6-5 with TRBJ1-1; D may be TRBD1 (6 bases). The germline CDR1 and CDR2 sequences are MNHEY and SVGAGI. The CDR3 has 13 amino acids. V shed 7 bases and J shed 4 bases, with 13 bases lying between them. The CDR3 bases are TGTGCCAGCAACCGGGGAGGGGGCACTGAAGCTTTCTTT. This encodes CASNRGGGTEAFF.

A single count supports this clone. CDR3 region: CAISGQGGETQYF. The CDR3 DNA sequence: TGTGCCATCAGTGGACAGGGAGGAGAGACCCAGTACTTC. The chain carries TRBV10-3 and TRBJ2-5; D might be TRBD1 (7 bases). V lost 4 bases and J 4 bases, leaving 10 bases between the germline ends. CDR1 is ENHRY, CDR2 SYGVKD, per germline. The CDR3 contains 13 residues.

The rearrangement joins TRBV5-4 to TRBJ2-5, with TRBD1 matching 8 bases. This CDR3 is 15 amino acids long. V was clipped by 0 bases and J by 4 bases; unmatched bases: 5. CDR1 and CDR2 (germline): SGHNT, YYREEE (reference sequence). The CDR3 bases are TGTGCCAGCAGCTTGGCCTTAGGACAGGGAGAGACCCAGTACTTC. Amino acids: CASSLALGQGETQYF.

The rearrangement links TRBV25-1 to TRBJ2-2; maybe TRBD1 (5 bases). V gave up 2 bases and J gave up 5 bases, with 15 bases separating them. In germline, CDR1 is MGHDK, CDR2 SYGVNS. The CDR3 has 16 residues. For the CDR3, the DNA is TGTGCCAGCAGTGAAAGGCAGGGCAGGGCGACCGGGGAGCTGTTTTTT. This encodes CASSERQGRATGELFF.

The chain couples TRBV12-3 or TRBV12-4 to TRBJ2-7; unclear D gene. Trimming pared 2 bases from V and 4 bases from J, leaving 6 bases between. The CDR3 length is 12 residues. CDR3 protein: CASSLYGYEQYF. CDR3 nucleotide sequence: TGTGCCAGCAGTTTATACGGGTACGAGCAGTACTTC.